This TCR beta chain stems from a study of spatial heterogeneity in lung cancer (dated by TCRdb to the late 2010s). Turning to the overall study: Beta-chain transcripts were consistently detected in greater numbers than alpha-chain transcripts, which likely reflects a higher abundance of beta-chain transcripts. The study linked features of the TCR repertoire to counts of nonsynonymous mutations, which were determined by whole-exome sequencing of tumor tissue. In the raw uncorrected reads, each unique combination of TCR and UMI appeared more than ten times on average. The study quantitatively compared TCR alpha and beta repertoires across multiple tumor regions, matched nontumor lung and blood in non-small cell lung cancer. At surgery, both alpha and beta chains were TCR-sequenced in about 200 tumor regions, 63 to 65 matched nontumor lung samples and a few dozen PBMC samples.

Libraries were built with 5' RACE. The data were produced on a NextSeq 500. In the TCR library protocol, a unique molecular identifier was attached to each TCR cDNA molecule so that PCR and sequencing errors could be corrected. The authors' pipeline ran thus. Decombinator tools were used for TCR identification, UMI-based error correction and CDR3 extraction. Expanded TCRs were defined as those above a frequency of 2 per 1,000, corresponding to the top 1% of the tumor frequency distribution. Each repertoire was subsampled 100 times to 5,000 TCRs, after which Renyi diversity was computed with the R vegan package. To build CDR3 similarity networks, amino acid triplet string-kernel similarity was used, and CDR3s were connected when their pairwise similarity was above 0.82. The public reads were reanalyzed by TCRdb: fastp trimming at Q25, MiXCR alignment, in-frame beta chains only. For every CDR3 protein sequence, its rows merge into one entry that carries the most common genes and DNA. TCRdb's processing, not the study's, gives the V and J calls here. The sample records around 24,000 distinct CDR3 sequences, about 7% of which are singletons. Jointly, the top ten make up roughly an eighth of the sample.

This clonotype was detected ten times or more. Its specific antigen is unknown. No base qualities exist here, and no much larger clone lies one base off it. What the research found in general, with its limitations: Ubiquitous expanded tumor TCRs were detected in blood more often at tumor resection than at routine follow-up. Additional single-cell paired TCR alpha and beta sequencing was considered necessary to confirm, at a functional level, the hypothesis that regional TCRs recognize regional mutations.

What this sample's time point label stands for: sample taken at primary tumor resection. Donors were some 78 patients with early-stage, untreated non-small cell lung cancer from the lung TRACERx cohort. Whole RNA extracted from tumor and nontumor lung tissue, or from cryopreserved PBMC samples, was used for TCR sequencing without cell sorting. Only patients for whom sufficient RNA was available from at least two tumor regions were selected for TCR sequencing. The source material was PBMCs, sampled at surgery. The sequence came from a male donor with early-stage non-small cell lung cancer.

The DNA sequence is as follows: TGTGCCAGCAGCCAAGAAACAACAGATACGCAGTATTTT. The resulting protein is CASSQETTDTQYF. The chain employs TRBV4-2 and TRBJ2-3; the D gene is not confidently resolved. Per the germline V gene, LGHNA is the CDR1 and YNFKEQ is the CDR2. The V and J ends are trimmed by 0 bases and 3 bases, leaving 4 bases between them. The CDR3 runs 13 amino acids, cysteine and phenylalanine included. Left in the record is the CDR3 DNA by itself, 39 bases read in frame from the first base.